This TCR beta chain was recovered during a study of blood T cell repertoires in COVID-19. Germline V gene data show CDR1 as SEHNR and CDR2 as FQNEAQ (reference sequence). CDR3 length: 15 residues. The J segment lost 15 bases and the V segment lost 1 base, leaving 11 bases of the junction unmatched. Libraries were prepared by immunoSEQ multiplex PCR; TCRdb keeps only in-frame clonotypes and omits some of them. The repertoire holds around 99,000 clones, with 84% as singletons. This clone appeared once. What was sequenced was peripheral blood. The chain joins TRBV7-9 to TRBJ2-4, with 11 bases fitting TRBD2. The sequence was collected from a human donor in a cohort sampled during active COVID-19. The CDR3 loop reads CASSLVSTSGVDLYF. The CDR3 nucleotides read TGTGCCAGCAGCTTAGTCTCGACTAGCGGGGTGGATTTGTACTTC.